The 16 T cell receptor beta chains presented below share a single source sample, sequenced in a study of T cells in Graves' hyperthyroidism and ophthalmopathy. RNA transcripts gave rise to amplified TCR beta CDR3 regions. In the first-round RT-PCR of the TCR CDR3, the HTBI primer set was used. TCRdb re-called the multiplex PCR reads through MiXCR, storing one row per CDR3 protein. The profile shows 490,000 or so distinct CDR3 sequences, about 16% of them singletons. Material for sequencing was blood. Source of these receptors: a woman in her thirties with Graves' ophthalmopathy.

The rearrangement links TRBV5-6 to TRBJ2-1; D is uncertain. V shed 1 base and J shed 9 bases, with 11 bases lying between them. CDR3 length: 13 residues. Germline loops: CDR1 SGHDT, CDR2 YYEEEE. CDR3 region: CASSLIMGSEQFF. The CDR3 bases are TGTGCCAGCAGCTTGATTATGGGAAGTGAGCAGTTCTTC.

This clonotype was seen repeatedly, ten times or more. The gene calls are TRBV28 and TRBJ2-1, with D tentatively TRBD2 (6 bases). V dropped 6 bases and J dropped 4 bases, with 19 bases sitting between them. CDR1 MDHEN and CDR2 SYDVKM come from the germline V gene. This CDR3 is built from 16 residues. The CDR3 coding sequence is TGTGCCAGCAGAGCACTAGCTGCGGAGACGTACAATGAGCAGTTCTTC. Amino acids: CASRALAAETYNEQFF.

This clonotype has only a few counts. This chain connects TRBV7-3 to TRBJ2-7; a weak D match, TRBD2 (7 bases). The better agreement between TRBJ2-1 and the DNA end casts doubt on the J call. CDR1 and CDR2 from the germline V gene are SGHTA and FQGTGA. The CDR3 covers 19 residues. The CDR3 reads CASSQGGRSSGRRGNEQFF. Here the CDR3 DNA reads TGTGCCAGCAGCCAAGGGGGTAGGTCTAGCGGTAGGAGAGGTAATGAGCAGTTCTTC.

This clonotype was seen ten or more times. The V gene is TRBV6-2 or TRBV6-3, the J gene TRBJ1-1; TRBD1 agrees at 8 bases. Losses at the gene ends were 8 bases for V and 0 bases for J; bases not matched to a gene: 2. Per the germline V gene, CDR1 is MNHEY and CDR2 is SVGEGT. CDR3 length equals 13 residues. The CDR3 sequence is CASGDRLNTEAFF. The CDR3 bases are TGTGCCAGCGGGGACAGGTTGAACACTGAAGCTTTCTTT.

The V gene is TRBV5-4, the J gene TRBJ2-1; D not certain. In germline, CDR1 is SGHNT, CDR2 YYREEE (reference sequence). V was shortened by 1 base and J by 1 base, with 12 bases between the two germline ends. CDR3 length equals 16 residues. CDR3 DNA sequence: TGTGCCAGCAGCTTGTGGGCCGAAACATCCTACAATGAGCAGTTCTTC. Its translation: CASSLWAETSYNEQFF.

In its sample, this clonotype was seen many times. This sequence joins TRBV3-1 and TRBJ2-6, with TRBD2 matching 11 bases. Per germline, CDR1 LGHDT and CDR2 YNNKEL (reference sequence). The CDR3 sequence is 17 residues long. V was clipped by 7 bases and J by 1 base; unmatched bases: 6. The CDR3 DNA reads TGTGCCAGCACCCCCGGGACTAGCGGATCTGGGGCCAACGTCCTGACTTTC. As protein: CASTPGTSGSGANVLTF.

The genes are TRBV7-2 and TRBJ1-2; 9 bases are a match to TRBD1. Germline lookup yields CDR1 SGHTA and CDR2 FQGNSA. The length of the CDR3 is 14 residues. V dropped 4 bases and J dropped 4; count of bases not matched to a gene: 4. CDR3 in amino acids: CASSSLDRGYGYTF. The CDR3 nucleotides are TGTGCCAGCAGCTCGCTGGACAGGGGCTATGGCTACACCTTC.

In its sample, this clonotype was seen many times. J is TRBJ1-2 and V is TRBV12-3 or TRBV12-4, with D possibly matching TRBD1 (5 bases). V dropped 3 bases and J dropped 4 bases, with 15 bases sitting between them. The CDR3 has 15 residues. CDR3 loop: CASSFGQGDFYGYTF. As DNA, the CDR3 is TGTGCCAGCAGTTTCGGTCAGGGAGATTTCTATGGCTACACCTTC.

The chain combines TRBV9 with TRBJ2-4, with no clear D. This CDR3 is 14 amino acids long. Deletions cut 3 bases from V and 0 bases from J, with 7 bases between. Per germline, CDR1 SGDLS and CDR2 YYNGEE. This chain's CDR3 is CASSEELAKNIQYF. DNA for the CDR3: TGTGCCAGCAGCGAAGAGCTAGCCAAAAACATTCAGTACTTC.

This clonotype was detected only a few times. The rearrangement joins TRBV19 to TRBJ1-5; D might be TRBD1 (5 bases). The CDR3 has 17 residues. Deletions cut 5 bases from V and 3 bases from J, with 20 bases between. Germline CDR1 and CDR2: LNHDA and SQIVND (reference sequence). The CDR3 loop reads CASSFLPAGKFNQPQHF. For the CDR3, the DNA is TGTGCCAGTAGTTTCCTCCCCGCAGGGAAATTCAATCAGCCCCAGCATTTT.

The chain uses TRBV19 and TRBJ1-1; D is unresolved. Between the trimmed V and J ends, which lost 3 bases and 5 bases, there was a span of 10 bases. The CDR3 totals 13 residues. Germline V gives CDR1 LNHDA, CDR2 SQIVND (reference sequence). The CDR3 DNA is TGTGCCAGTAGTATTCTAGGGAGGACTGAAGCTTTCTTT. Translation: CASSILGRTEAFF.

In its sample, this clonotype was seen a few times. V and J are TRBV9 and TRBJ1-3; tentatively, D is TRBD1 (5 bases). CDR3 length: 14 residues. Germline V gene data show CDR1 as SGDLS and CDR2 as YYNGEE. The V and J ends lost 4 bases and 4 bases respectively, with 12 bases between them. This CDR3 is CASSPFGDGNTIYF. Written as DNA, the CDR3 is TGTGCCAGCAGCCCATTCGGGGACGGAAACACCATATATTTT.

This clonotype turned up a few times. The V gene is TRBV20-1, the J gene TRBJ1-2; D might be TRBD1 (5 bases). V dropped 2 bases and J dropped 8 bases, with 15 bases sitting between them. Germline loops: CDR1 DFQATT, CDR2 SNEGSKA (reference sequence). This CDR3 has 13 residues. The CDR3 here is CSARTGRRGGYTF. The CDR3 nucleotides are TGCAGTGCTAGAACAGGCAGACGGGGGGGCTACACCTTC.

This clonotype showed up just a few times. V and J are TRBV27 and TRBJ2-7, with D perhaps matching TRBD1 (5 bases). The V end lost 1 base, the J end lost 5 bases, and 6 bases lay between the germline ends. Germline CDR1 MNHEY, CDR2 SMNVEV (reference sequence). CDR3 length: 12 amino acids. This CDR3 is CASSLLGHEQYF. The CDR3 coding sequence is TGTGCCAGCAGTTTATTGGGGCACGAGCAGTACTTC.

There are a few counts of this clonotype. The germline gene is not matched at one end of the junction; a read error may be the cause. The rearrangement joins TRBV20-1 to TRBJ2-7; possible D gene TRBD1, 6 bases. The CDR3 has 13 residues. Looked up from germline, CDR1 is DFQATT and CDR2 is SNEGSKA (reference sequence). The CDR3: CSAAMDSSYGQYF. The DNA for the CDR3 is TGCAGTGCTGCGATGGACAGTTCCTACGGGCAGTACTTC.

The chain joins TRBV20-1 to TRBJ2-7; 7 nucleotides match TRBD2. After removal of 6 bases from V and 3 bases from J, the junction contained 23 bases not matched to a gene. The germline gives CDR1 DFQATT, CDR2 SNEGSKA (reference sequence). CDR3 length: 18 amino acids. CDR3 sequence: CSARGSGGVGTVGYEQYF. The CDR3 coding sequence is TGCAGTGCCCGAGGCTCGGGAGGTGTAGGCACTGTAGGCTACGAGCAGTACTTC.